These 15 T cell receptor beta chains share one sample of origin, sequenced in a study of blood T cell repertoires in COVID-19. Method: immunoSEQ multiplex PCR; TCRdb's copy keeps in-frame clones and lacks some. In the table there are more than 80,000 clones, about four fifths of which are singletons. Input material: peripheral blood. Every receptor here comes from a woman in her 70s with acute or convalescent COVID-19.

The chain couples TRBV4-1 to TRBJ2-3; D is possibly TRBD1 (6 bases). The V end was cut by 0 bases, the J end by 2 bases, with 15 bases between. The length of the CDR3 is 17 residues. The germline CDR1 and CDR2 sequences are MGHRA and YSYEKL. CDR3 in amino acids: CASSQDQVTGDTDTQYF. In DNA, the CDR3 is TGCGCCAGCAGCCAAGATCAGGTGACAGGAGACACAGATACGCAGTATTTT.

The chain is built from TRBV25-1 and TRBJ2-1; D not certain. CDR1 is MGHDK and CDR2 is SYGVNS in the germline V gene. The CDR3 is made up of 12 amino acids. Trimming removed 6 bases from V and 10 bases from J, with 13 bases in between. The CDR3: CASSRGTKEQFF. As DNA, the CDR3 is TGTGCCAGCAGCCGAGGTACGAAAGAGCAGTTCTTC.

This rearrangement joins TRBV5-4 to TRBJ2-5; 10 bases line up with TRBD2. CDR3 length: 16 residues. Per germline, CDR1 SGHNT and CDR2 YYREEE (reference sequence). Trimming at V came to 0 bases and at J to 5 bases, leaving 7 bases not matched to a gene. In nucleotides, the CDR3 is TGTGCCAGCAGCTTGGATAGCGGGGGGACCGCCGAGACCCAGTACTTC. Its translation is CASSLDSGGTAETQYF.

J is TRBJ1-2 and V is TRBV7-9, with unresolved D. Germline CDR1 is SEHNR and CDR2 is FQNEAQ (reference sequence). V lost 5 bases and J 0 bases, leaving 7 bases between the germline ends. The CDR3 sequence is 13 residues long. The CDR3 bases are TGTGCCAGCAGCCTCCCCCCTAACTATGGCTACACCTTC. Its protein product is CASSLPPNYGYTF. Complete variable domain (other parts from reference TRBV7-9 and TRBJ1-2): DTGVSQNPRHKITKRGQNVTFRCDPISEHNRLYWYRQTLGQGPEFLTYFQNEAQLEKSRLLSDRFSAERPKGSFSTLEIQRTEQGDSAMYLCASSLPPNYGYTFGSGTRLTVV.

This clone has a handful of counts. The rearrangement uses TRBV6-1 and TRBJ2-5; 7 nucleotides agree with TRBD2. Unmatched junction bases numbered 10, after V lost 1 base and J lost 5 bases. CDR3 length: 16 residues. The germline gives CDR1 MNHNS, CDR2 SASEGT. CDR3 nucleotides: TGTGCCAGCAGTGAAGGGACTAGTCCCCCAGTGGAGACCCAGTACTTC. Translated: CASSEGTSPPVETQYF.

The chain employs TRBV28 and TRBJ2-5, with 7 bases fitting TRBD1. The V gene end was trimmed by 7 bases and the J gene end by 2 bases; junction bases not matched to a gene: 7. Germline V gene data show CDR1 as MDHEN and CDR2 as SYDVKM. CDR3 size: 14 residues. CDR3 residues: CASKASGQQETQYF. CDR3 sequence (DNA): TGTGCCAGCAAAGCCTCGGGACAGCAAGAGACCCAGTACTTC.

This clone was seen only once. The rearrangement joins TRBV7-3 to TRBJ1-1; no firm D call. CDR1 and CDR2 from the germline V gene are SGHTA and FQGTGA. The CDR3 extends over 14 amino acids. Trimming removed 3 bases at V and 0 bases at J, with 8 bases between. The CDR3 DNA reads TGTGCCAGCAGCTTGGGTAGCATGAACACTGAAGCTTTCTTT. Residues: CASSLGSMNTEAFF.

The J gene is TRBJ2-3, the V gene TRBV7-3; D ambiguous. The CDR3 contains 13 residues. Germline loops: CDR1 SGHTA, CDR2 FQGTGA. Trimming took off 4 bases at V and 2 bases at J, with 7 bases between the two ends. CDR3 nucleotides: TGTGCCAGCAGCTCCACTAACACAGATACGCAGTATTTT. Protein product: CASSSTNTDTQYF.

V usage is TRBV2 and J usage is TRBJ1-4; the match to TRBD1 covers 7 bases. This CDR3 is 14 amino acids long. Germline values: CDR1 SNHLY, CDR2 FYNNEI. V was pared by 10 bases and J by 3 bases, with 8 bases of the junction left unmatched. The CDR3 nucleotides read TGTGCCATTTCCAGGGGGAGAGCTAATGAAAAACTGTTTTTT. This sequence encodes CAISRGRANEKLFF.

The chain couples TRBV9 to TRBJ1-4, with a tentative D call TRBD1 (6 bases). The CDR3 spans 17 residues. Germline assignment: CDR1 SGDLS and CDR2 YYNGEE. Trimming stripped 0 bases from V and 8 bases from J, with 20 bases between. CDR3 residues: CASSVAEGGTGQEKLFF. The DNA of the CDR3 is TGTGCCAGCAGCGTAGCTGAGGGGGGGACGGGGCAGGAAAAACTGTTTTTT.

This clone has a handful of counts. V is TRBV2 and J is TRBJ1-5; the D is unclear. The CDR3 is 15 residues long. The germline V gene encodes CDR1 SNHLY and CDR2 FYNNEI. V was clipped by 3 bases and J by 1 base, with 10 bases between them. Here the CDR3 reads CASSDSKRSNQPQHF. The CDR3 DNA reads TGTGCCAGCAGTGACTCAAAGCGGAGCAATCAGCCCCAGCATTTT.

This chain uses TRBV7-6 with TRBJ1-6, with TRBD1 as a possible D gene (6 bases). The CDR3 runs 13 residues. Trimming removed 5 bases from V and 8 bases from J, with 10 bases in between. From germline, CDR1 is SGHVS and CDR2 FNYEAQ. The CDR3: CASSTGQYSPLHF. The CDR3 DNA reads as TGTGCCAGCAGCACAGGACAGTATTCACCCCTCCACTTT. Full variable domain (missing parts from reference TRBV7-6 and TRBJ1-6): GAGVSQSPRYKVTKRGQDVALRCDPISGHVSLYWYRQALGQGPEFLTYFNYEAQQDKSGLPNDRFSAERPEGSISTLTIQRTEQRDSAMYRCASSTGQYSPLHFGNGTRLTVT.

A single count supports this clone. The chain couples TRBV7-9 to TRBJ1-5, with unresolved D. Germline-derived CDR1 and CDR2 are SEHNR and FQNEAQ (reference sequence). This CDR3 is 12 amino acids long. The V end was cut by 3 bases, the J end by 2 bases, with 2 bases between. CDR3 coding DNA: TGTGCCAGCAGCTTCGGCAATCAGCCCCAGCATTTT. This translates into CASSFGNQPQHF.

The chain joins TRBV24-1 to TRBJ2-5; TRBD2 might be the D (5 bases). V dropped 5 bases and J dropped 5 bases, with 11 bases sitting between them. This CDR3 is built from 13 residues. CDR1 and CDR2 from the germline V gene are KGHDR and SFDVKD. The CDR3 region has the DNA TGTGCCACCAGTGGTGCGGGTTGGGAGACCCAGTACTTC. This sequence encodes CATSGAGWETQYF.

The chain is built from TRBV2 and TRBJ2-4, with D possibly being TRBD1 (6 bases). The CDR3 totals 13 residues. V shed 7 bases and J shed 6 bases, with 13 bases lying between them. The germline gives CDR1 SNHLY, CDR2 FYNNEI. The CDR3 DNA reads as TGTGCCAGCATAACGGAAGGGGGAAACATTCAGTACTTC. Translation gives CASITEGGNIQYF.